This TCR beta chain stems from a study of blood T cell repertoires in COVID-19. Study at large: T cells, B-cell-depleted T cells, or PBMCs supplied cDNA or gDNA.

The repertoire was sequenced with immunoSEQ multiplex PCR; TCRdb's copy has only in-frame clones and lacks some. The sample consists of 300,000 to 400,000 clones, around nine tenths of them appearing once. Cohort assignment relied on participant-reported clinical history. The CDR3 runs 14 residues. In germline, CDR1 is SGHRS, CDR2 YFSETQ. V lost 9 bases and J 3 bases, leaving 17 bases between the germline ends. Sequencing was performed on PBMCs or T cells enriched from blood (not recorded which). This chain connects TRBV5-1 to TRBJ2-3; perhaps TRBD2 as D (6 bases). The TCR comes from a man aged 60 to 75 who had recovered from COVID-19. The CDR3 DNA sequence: TGCGCCACCGGACCGGGGGAGAAGACAGATACGCAGTATTTT. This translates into CATGPGEKTDTQYF. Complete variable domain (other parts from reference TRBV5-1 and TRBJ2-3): KAGVTQTPRYLIKTRGQQVTLSCSPISGHRSVSWYQQTPGQGLQFLFEYFSETQRNKGNFPGRFSGRQFSNSRSEMNVSTLELGDSALYLCATGPGEKTDTQYFGPGTRLTVL.